This entry lists 31 T cell receptor beta chains sequenced from one sample in a study of T cell changes during pregnancy in multiple sclerosis. Assay: immunoSEQ multiplex PCR; the TCRdb copy retains only in-frame clones and omits some. The sample lists around 74,000 clones, roughly nine tenths seen once, with about 3.5% in the top ten. The starting material was peripheral blood, obtained before pregnancy. These receptors were obtained from a female donor with multiple sclerosis, enrolled in a pregnancy study.

The CDR3 loop is CASSQERSGGGTDTQYF. CDR3 in DNA: TGCGCCAGCAGCCAAGAGCGGAGCGGGGGCGGCACAGATACGCAGTATTTT. The V gene is TRBV4-1, the J gene TRBJ2-3; 8 nucleotides line up with TRBD2. The CDR3 is 17 residues long. Trimming took 0 bases from V and 1 from J; bases not matched to a gene: 6. Germline V gene data show CDR1 as MGHRA and CDR2 as YSYEKL.

The rearrangement joins TRBV7-6 to TRBJ1-1; D unclear. In germline, CDR1 is SGHVS, CDR2 FNYEAQ. The length of the CDR3 is 15 residues. Between the trimmed V and J ends, which lost 0 bases and 3 bases, there was a span of 11 bases. The CDR3 spells CASSLAPVEDTEAFF. CDR3 sequence (DNA): TGTGCCAGCAGCTTAGCGCCGGTGGAGGACACTGAAGCTTTCTTT.

This clone was picked up one time. The rearrangement joins TRBV5-1 to TRBJ1-1; 9 bases are a match to TRBD1. The CDR3 length is 14 residues. Germline CDR1 reads SGHRS; CDR2 reads YFSETQ. Trimming at V came to 0 bases and at J to 5 bases, leaving 2 bases not matched to a gene. CDR3 in amino acids: CASSLGTGETEAFF. CDR3 coding DNA: TGCGCCAGCAGCTTGGGGACAGGGGAGACTGAAGCTTTCTTT. Combining the CDR3 with reference TRBV5-1 and TRBJ1-1 gives the whole variable domain KAGVTQTPRYLIKTRGQQVTLSCSPISGHRSVSWYQQTPGQGLQFLFEYFSETQRNKGNFPGRFSGRQFSNSRSEMNVSTLELGDSALYLCASSLGTGETEAFFGQGTRLTVV.

The chain carries TRBV5-6 and TRBJ2-7; 9 bases fit TRBD1. The CDR3 covers 13 residues. Germline V gene data show CDR1 as SGHDT and CDR2 as YYEEEE. V lost 7 bases to trimming and J lost 4 bases; unmatched junction nucleotides: 6. In DNA form, the CDR3 reads TGTGCCAGCGTACAGGGGGCTAGTTACGAGCAGTACTTC. It translates to CASVQGASYEQYF.

The chain employs TRBV7-9 and TRBJ1-5, with TRBD1 matching 7 bases. CDR1 and CDR2 from the germline V gene are SEHNR and FQNEAQ (reference sequence). CDR3 length: 14 amino acids. Trimming cost V 4 bases and J 3 bases; bases outside gene matches: 3. The CDR3 nucleotides are TGTGCCAGCAGCTCCGGGACAGACAATCAGCCCCAGCATTTT. Protein product: CASSSGTDNQPQHF.

This chain links TRBV7-9 with TRBJ2-7; D not resolved. The CDR3 loop spans 14 amino acids. The germline V gene has CDR1 SEHNR and CDR2 FQNEAQ (reference sequence). The ends were cut back, 3 bases at V and 5 bases at J, with 14 bases in the middle. The CDR3 bases are TGTGCCAGCAGCTTTTCCGGTGTCGTGAACGAGCAGTACTTC. Translation gives CASSFSGVVNEQYF.

The rearrangement links TRBV9 to TRBJ1-2; D not resolved. CDR3 length: 14 residues. In germline, CDR1 is SGDLS, CDR2 YYNGEE. V lost 3 bases, J lost 4 bases, and 13 bases lay in between. This chain's CDR3 is CASSAGDSFYGYTF. The CDR3 DNA sequence: TGTGCCAGCAGCGCCGGGGATTCTTTCTATGGCTACACCTTC.

V and J are TRBV5-1 and TRBJ1-1; D not certain. Germline CDR1 reads SGHRS; CDR2 reads YFSETQ. V was shortened by 0 bases and J by 6 bases, with 12 bases between the two germline ends. The CDR3 contains 14 residues. CDR3 sequence reads: CASSLEGGRAEAFF. Written as DNA, the CDR3 is TGCGCCAGCAGCTTGGAGGGAGGGAGGGCTGAAGCTTTCTTT.

The V and J genes are TRBV5-1 and TRBJ2-3; D remains ambiguous. Trimming pared 0 bases from V and 1 base from J, leaving 6 bases between. CDR1 and CDR2 (germline): SGHRS, YFSETQ. This CDR3 has 14 amino acids. As DNA, the CDR3 is TGCGCCAGCAGCTTGGGTCGGGGCACAGATACGCAGTATTTT. This translates into CASSLGRGTDTQYF.

The chain uses TRBV4-3 and TRBJ1-4; 8 bases are a match to TRBD1. With 5 bases clipped from V and 7 bases from J, the junction kept 15 bases outside the gene matches. Germline-derived CDR1 and CDR2 are LGHNA and YSLEER. CDR3 length equals 17 residues. CDR3 protein: CASSRGQGLTSGEKLFF. The DNA for the CDR3 is TGCGCCAGCAGCAGAGGACAGGGTTTAACTAGTGGTGAAAAACTGTTTTTT.

CDR3 coding DNA: TGCGCCAGCAGCTCTGCAGGGGGCACGGACATTCAGTACTTC. As protein: CASSSAGGTDIQYF. This chain connects TRBV5-1 to TRBJ2-4; 8 positions match TRBD1. Per germline, CDR1 SGHRS and CDR2 YFSETQ. Losses at the gene ends were 3 bases for V and 8 bases for J; bases not matched to a gene: 7. The CDR3 loop spans 14 amino acids.

The chain is built from TRBV11-1 and TRBJ2-7; D is unclear. CDR3 length equals 13 residues. Germline V CDR1 and CDR2: SGHAT, FQDESV (reference sequence). V gave up 2 bases and J gave up 2 bases, with 7 bases separating them. The DNA of the CDR3 is TGTGCCAGCAGCTTAACACCTCCCTACGAGCAGTACTTC. Translated: CASSLTPPYEQYF. The full variable domain, its missing parts supplied by reference TRBV11-1 and TRBJ2-7, is EAEVAQSPRYKITEKSQAVAFWCDPISGHATLYWYRQILGQGPELLVQFQDESVVDDSQLPKDRFSAERLKGVDSTLKIQPAELGDSAMYLCASSLTPPYEQYFGPGTRLTVT.

This rearrangement joins TRBV27 to TRBJ1-6; D not certain. Trimming removed 7 bases at V and 2 bases at J, with 6 bases between. Germline loops: CDR1 MNHEY, CDR2 SMNVEV (reference sequence). This CDR3 is built from 13 residues. The CDR3 sequence: CASTVTYNSPLHF. The CDR3 region has the DNA TGTGCCAGCACGGTCACCTATAATTCACCCCTCCACTTT.

The table lists this clone with a count of one. The V gene is TRBV5-1, the J gene TRBJ2-3; 11 positions agree with TRBD2. Germline CDR1 and CDR2: SGHRS and YFSETQ. With V trimmed by 4 bases and J by 1 base, 8 bases remained unmatched. There are 17 residues in the CDR3. Here the CDR3 reads CASSTGTSGSGTDTQYF. The CDR3 DNA reads TGCGCCAGCAGCACGGGGACTAGCGGATCGGGCACAGATACGCAGTATTTT.

This rearrangement joins TRBV14 to TRBJ2-7, with TRBD2 identical over 8 bases. The germline V gene has CDR1 SGHDN and CDR2 FVKESK. This CDR3 spans 16 amino acids. Trimming took 1 base from V and 2 from J; bases not matched to a gene: 7. The DNA for the CDR3 is TGTGCCAGCAGCCAAGGGCCTAGCGGGTATACCTACGAGCAGTACTTC. As protein: CASSQGPSGYTYEQYF. Full variable domain (missing parts from reference TRBV14 and TRBJ2-7): EAGVTQFPSHSVIEKGQTVTLRCDPISGHDNLYWYRRVMGKEIKFLLHFVKESKQDESGMPNNRFLAERTGGTYSTLKVQPAELEDSGVYFCASSQGPSGYTYEQYFGPGTRLTVT.

This clone has only a few counts. The gene calls are TRBV6-6 and TRBJ2-7; 7 bases agree with TRBD1. Germline lookup yields CDR1 MNHNY and CDR2 SVGAGI (reference sequence). V lost 6 bases to trimming and J lost 2 bases; unmatched junction nucleotides: 4. CDR3 length equals 13 residues. This chain's CDR3 is CASRGTEAYEQYF. The CDR3 DNA is TGTGCCAGCAGAGGGACAGAAGCCTACGAGCAGTACTTC.

V is TRBV7-9 and J is TRBJ1-1; tentatively, D is TRBD1 (6 bases). CDR1 is SEHNR, CDR2 FQNEAQ, per germline (reference sequence). The V end was cut by 3 bases, the J end by 8 bases, with 13 bases between. The CDR3 consists of 13 residues. The CDR3 DNA is TGTGCCAGCAGCTTTTCTACAGGGCACGAAGCTTTCTTT. Its protein is CASSFSTGHEAFF.

The chain employs TRBV5-1 and TRBJ2-2; TRBD1 is a possible D gene (6 bases). Deletions cut 0 bases from V and 4 bases from J, with 16 bases between. The CDR3 contains 17 residues. Looked up from germline, CDR1 is SGHRS and CDR2 is YFSETQ. CDR3 bases: TGCGCCAGCAGCTTGGCCATACAGGGATTAAGCACCGGGGAGCTGTTTTTT. It is translated as CASSLAIQGLSTGELFF.

The genes are TRBV7-2 and TRBJ2-1; a weak D match, TRBD2 (7 bases). CDR1 is SGHTA and CDR2 is FQGNSA in the germline V gene. The V and J ends lost 2 bases and 0 bases respectively, with 17 bases between them. This CDR3 is built from 18 residues. CDR3 protein: CASSLPQGGGSSYNEQFF. The CDR3 bases are TGTGCCAGCAGCTTACCTCAGGGCGGGGGCAGCTCCTACAATGAGCAGTTCTTC.

The chain has TRBV30 and TRBJ2-1; D ambiguous. Germline CDR1 and CDR2: GTSNPN and SVGIG (reference sequence). The CDR3 has 11 amino acids. V dropped 2 bases and J dropped 8 bases, with 7 bases sitting between them. The DNA of the CDR3 is TGTGCCTGGAGTCTTGCGGATGAGCAGTTCTTC. Protein: CAWSLADEQFF.

This chain connects TRBV6-5 to TRBJ2-1; 8 positions match TRBD1. CDR1 is MNHEY and CDR2 is SVGAGI in the germline V gene. The CDR3 spans 14 residues. Unmatched junction bases numbered 9, after V lost 6 bases and J lost 8 bases. CDR3 sequence reads: CASRYQGAMDEQFF. The DNA of the CDR3 is TGTGCCAGCAGATACCAGGGGGCTATGGATGAGCAGTTCTTC.

The gene calls are TRBV7-2 and TRBJ1-5, with 7 nucleotides matching TRBD1. Per the germline V gene, CDR1 is SGHTA and CDR2 is FQGNSA. The CDR3 has 15 amino acids. V was clipped by 3 bases and J by 3 bases; unmatched bases: 5. The CDR3 region is CASSLGQTYNQPQHF. CDR3 DNA: TGTGCCAGCAGCTTGGGACAGACTTACAATCAGCCCCAGCATTTT.

This clone appeared a single time. The rearrangement uses TRBV10-3 and TRBJ1-2; D remains ambiguous. Deletions cut 8 bases from V and 2 bases from J, with 15 bases between. CDR1 is ENHRY, CDR2 SYGVKD, per germline. The CDR3 runs 14 residues. This CDR3 reads CAIGQADLNYGYTF. The DNA of the CDR3 is TGTGCCATCGGTCAGGCGGACTTAAACTATGGCTACACCTTC.

The chain carries TRBV25-1 and TRBJ2-4; perhaps TRBD2 as D (6 bases). Germline V gene lookup returns CDR1 MGHDK and CDR2 SYGVNS. The CDR3 loop spans 15 amino acids. V lost 3 bases, J lost 0 bases, and 9 bases lay in between. For the CDR3, the DNA is TGTGCCAGCAGTGATCACGGGGGAGCCAAAAACATTCAGTACTTC. Protein sequence: CASSDHGGAKNIQYF.

The chain carries TRBV5-6 and TRBJ1-4; tentatively, D is TRBD1 (5 bases). The CDR3 sequence is 16 residues long. Germline V gene lookup returns CDR1 SGHDT and CDR2 YYEEEE. V lost 0 bases and J 6 bases, leaving 15 bases between the germline ends. The CDR3 here is CASSLGLGHDDEKLFF. In DNA, the CDR3 is TGTGCCAGCAGCTTGGGTCTGGGGCACGACGATGAAAAACTGTTTTTT.

The chain has TRBV11-3 and TRBJ2-7; maybe TRBD1 (6 bases). Germline CDR1 and CDR2: SGHNT and YENEEA. The CDR3 consists of 14 residues. The V gene lost 5 bases and the J gene lost 0 bases, with 11 bases spanning the gap. For the CDR3, the DNA is TGTGCCAGCAGCCTAAGACAGGACTCCTACGAGCAGTACTTC. Translation: CASSLRQDSYEQYF.

The gene calls are TRBV28 and TRBJ2-7, with 9 positions matching TRBD1. Trimming at V came to 3 bases and at J to 3 bases, leaving 6 bases not matched to a gene. In germline, CDR1 is MDHEN, CDR2 SYDVKM. The CDR3 extends over 15 amino acids. The CDR3 DNA is TGTGCCAGCAGTTTCTCGGGACAGGGTAGCTACGAGCAGTACTTC. It translates to CASSFSGQGSYEQYF.

V and J are TRBV4-1 and TRBJ1-2; 8 nucleotides match TRBD1. CDR3 length: 18 amino acids. V was pared by 1 base and J by 0 bases, with 10 bases of the junction left unmatched. Germline lookup yields CDR1 MGHRA and CDR2 YSYEKL. The DNA for the CDR3 is TGCGCCAGCAGCCAAGCACAGGGGGTAGAACTAACTAACTATGGCTACACCTTC. Encoded protein: CASSQAQGVELTNYGYTF.

This clone is a singleton in its sample. This chain joins TRBV2 and TRBJ2-7; 12 bases line up with TRBD1. Germline V gives CDR1 SNHLY, CDR2 FYNNEI. V was clipped by 6 bases and J by 7 bases; unmatched bases: 10. This CDR3 has 15 residues. CDR3 sequence reads: CASSKSGDRGLEQYF. The CDR3 DNA reads TGTGCCAGCAGCAAGAGTGGGGACAGGGGGCTTGAGCAGTACTTC.

J is TRBJ1-4 and V is TRBV19, with 9 nucleotides matching TRBD1. The CDR3 extends over 14 amino acids. V dropped 7 bases and J dropped 7; count of bases not matched to a gene: 7. Germline CDR1 reads LNHDA; CDR2 reads SQIVND (reference sequence). In DNA form, the CDR3 reads TGTGCCAGTATAGGACAGGGGAGGCGTGAAAAACTGTTTTTT. Its translation is CASIGQGRREKLFF.

The CDR3, as DNA: TGTGCCAGTAGTATTCTAGCCAGCAATGAGCAGTTCTTC. It translates to CASSILASNEQFF. The chain is built from TRBV19 and TRBJ2-1; D may be TRBD2 (5 bases). Germline values: CDR1 LNHDA, CDR2 SQIVND (reference sequence). Between the trimmed V and J ends, which lost 3 bases and 6 bases, there was a span of 9 bases. The CDR3 extends over 13 amino acids.